This T cell receptor beta chain was observed in a study of blood T cells in healthy people across ages. With a J-beta primer mix and a sample-barcoded 5' primer, a second PCR ran 7 to 11 cycles. A template-switch adaptor containing 12 random nucleotides labeled each cDNA molecule. A minimum of 2.5 million CDR3-containing paired-end reads was obtained for each sample. TCRdb passed the 5' RACE reads through MiXCR, listing each CDR3 protein once. This table has hundreds of thousands of distinct CDR3 sequences, around 50% appearing once. The study drew donors from healthy Caucasian individuals in Russia aged roughly 6 to 100. Donors gave approximately 9.9 milliliters of peripheral blood apiece. Germline CDR1 reads MDHEN; CDR2 reads SYDVKM. The CDR3 consists of 14 residues. Trimming pared 2 bases from V and 7 bases from J, leaving 14 bases between.

V is TRBV28 and J is TRBJ1-1; D is ambiguous. The specimen was blood. This clonotype originated in a man aged 35 to 55 in good health. CDR3: CASSLDLSGVEAFF. Written as DNA, the CDR3 is TGTGCCAGCAGTTTAGATCTTTCCGGGGTTGAAGCTTTCTTT.